This TCR beta chain was observed in a study of metastatic and nonmetastatic thyroid tumors. On the study more broadly: Comparison of repertoires was carried out across blood and tumor or nodule tissue from malignant and benign thyroid patients.

Authors' methods: Researchers built a distant-metastasis classifier for papillary thyroid cancer that drew on CDR3 differences across clinicopathological groups. Using MiXCR, TCRdb re-called clones from the PCR reads. V and J calls and clone size were set by TCRdb, not the authors. The profile shows around 20,000 clones, around a quarter of them singletons. This clone was recorded at least ten times. Its antigen is not identified. The sample carries other DNA sequences with the same CDR3. V trimming: 1 base; J trimming: 6 bases; junction bases outside the gene matches: 6. Germline assignment: CDR1 DFQATT and CDR2 SNEGSKA (reference sequence). The CDR3 loop spans 15 amino acids. No patient had received any treatment before thyroid surgery. Study conclusions and caveats: Reportedly, malignant thyroid tumors had significantly higher TCR beta diversity than benign nodules, in blood and tumor.

The chain couples TRBV20-1 to TRBJ2-1; 10 nucleotides agree with TRBD2. The clonotype comes from a female donor with papillary thyroid cancer or a benign thyroid nodule (not recorded which). Some clones in this sample may be carry-over from other donors' samples. Sequenced: blood. The CDR3 loop is CSARGKREGFNEQFF. The CDR3 nucleotides are TGCAGTGCTAGAGGGAAGCGGGAGGGCTTCAATGAGCAGTTCTTC.